This record looks at one TCR beta chain sequence and its context. Its target is not known. Total RNA, at least 5.5 micrograms per sample, was extracted from PBMCs. This record comes from a study of blood T cells in healthy people across ages. Study conclusions and caveats: Samples with more naive T cells showed higher observed beta diversity.

Then a second PCR, running roughly 7 to 11 cycles, was carried out with a sample-barcoded 5' primer and a J-beta primer mix. TCRdb ran MiXCR on the 5' RACE reads and lists one entry per CDR3 protein. The sample shows over 600,000 distinct CDR3 sequences, 35% to 60% of them seen only once. This CDR3 has 16 amino acids. Trimming stripped 3 bases from V and 0 bases from J, with 17 bases between. Per the germline V gene, CDR1 is DFQATT and CDR2 is SNEGSKA (reference sequence). What was sequenced was blood. J is TRBJ1-1 and V is TRBV20-1, with D hard to call. This clonotype originated in a man older than 75 in good health. CDR3 in amino acids: CSASDPLKGLNTEAFF. CDR3 in DNA: TGCAGTGCTAGCGACCCGCTTAAAGGGTTGAACACTGAAGCTTTCTTT.